A single sample is the source of the 32 T cell receptor beta chains below, sequenced in a study of T cells in women clearing cervical HPV infection. Clones were read by immunoSEQ multiplex PCR, and TCRdb kept only the in-frame ones, dropping some. The sample has tens of thousands of clones. The sequenced material came from blood buffy coat. Source of these receptors: a woman aged 18-69 years with a cervical HPV16 infection that either progressed to CIN3+ or cleared (not recorded which).

The CDR3 spells CASRTTGPQPQHF. CDR3 DNA (partial): TGTGCCAGTAGGACAACAGGGCCTCAGCCC. This sequence joins TRBV19 and TRBJ1-5, with D possibly being TRBD1 (6 bases). The DNA ends 3 residues before the CDR3 does, and the rest of the CDR3 is filled in from the germline J gene. Germline V gene data show CDR1 as LNHDA and CDR2 as SQIVND (reference sequence). The V end was cut by 6 bases, the J end by 6 bases, with 12 bases between. The CDR3 length is 13 residues.

As to this clone: The CDR3 end falls 3 residues outside the read, so it is completed with the germline J gene. The chain has TRBV20-1 and TRBJ2-7, with TRBD1 identical over 9 bases. With V trimmed by 3 bases and J by 6 bases, 9 bases remained unmatched. The CDR3 runs 14 residues. Germline CDR1 is DFQATT and CDR2 is SNEGSKA (reference sequence). CDR3 sequence: CSASPGQGTGEQYF. The covered CDR3 bases are TGCAGTGCTAGTCCAGGACAGGGGACGGGCGAG.

The CDR3 is CSARDLMVASTDTQYF. The DNA read from the CDR3 is TGCAGTGCTAGAGATCTAATGGTAGCGAGCACAGATACG. The rearrangement joins TRBV20-1 to TRBJ2-3; tentatively, D is TRBD2 (5 bases). The CDR3 is cut off 3 residues early in the read; its end comes from the germline J gene. V lost 0 bases and J 0 bases, leaving 13 bases between the germline ends. The length of the CDR3 is 16 residues. CDR1 and CDR2 from the germline V gene are DFQATT and SNEGSKA (reference sequence).

A note on this clone: The read terminates 3 residues before the CDR3 end, so the remaining end is supplied by the germline J gene. The V call is TRBV19, the J call TRBJ2-5; 7 positions match TRBD1. CDR3 length: 16 amino acids. Germline CDR1 LNHDA, CDR2 SQIVND (reference sequence). After removal of 9 bases from V and 0 bases from J, the junction contained 13 bases not matched to a gene. The part of the CDR3 DNA that was read is TGTGCCAGCCCCAGAACTCCCAGGGGGTACCAAGAGACC. This gives the protein CASPRTPRGYQET. The CDR3 as a whole reads CASPRTPRGYQETQYF.

Remarks on this clone: The CDR3 is cut off 3 residues early in the read; its end comes from the germline J gene. The chain uses TRBV7-6 and TRBJ2-7; TRBD1 aligns across 9 bases. Germline V gene data show CDR1 as SGHVS and CDR2 as FNYEAQ. The V gene end was trimmed by 5 bases and the J gene end by 5 bases; junction bases not matched to a gene: 7. The CDR3 has 14 amino acids. CDR3 DNA (partial): TGTGCCAGCAGCCTAGGGACAGGGCGCGACGAG. Translated, it gives CASSLGTGRDE. The full CDR3 protein is CASSLGTGRDEQYF.

As to this clone: The sequence runs out 3 residues before the end of the CDR3; the remainder is reconstructed from the germline J gene. The V gene is TRBV7-9, the J gene TRBJ1-1; possibly TRBD1 for D (6 bases). Germline assignment: CDR1 SEHNR and CDR2 FQNEAQ (reference sequence). This CDR3 spans 13 amino acids. V lost 4 bases and J 5 bases, leaving 11 bases between the germline ends. The CDR3 here is CASSSQGGTEAFF. The covered CDR3 bases are TGTGCCAGCAGCTCACAGGGTGGGACTGAA. The entire variable domain, with the rest obtained from reference TRBV7-9 and TRBJ1-1, is as follows: DTGVSQNPRHKITKRGQNVTFRCDPISEHNRLYWYRQTLGQGPEFLTYFQNEAQLEKSRLLSDRFSAERPKGSFSTLEIQRTEQGDSAMYLCASSSQGGTEAFFGQGTRLTVV.

Comment on this clone: The read halts 3 residues ahead of the CDR3 end, with the missing end drawn from the germline J gene. The chain recombines TRBV7-9 with TRBJ1-1; TRBD1 might be the D (6 bases). The V and J ends lost 3 bases and 1 base respectively, with 9 bases between them. The CDR3 length is 14 residues. The germline gives CDR1 SEHNR, CDR2 FQNEAQ (reference sequence). This CDR3 is CASSLGGRNTEAFF. The CDR3 bases that were read are TGTGCCAGCAGCTTGGGGGGGCGGAACACTGAA.

Details on this clone: The read is 3 residues too short to cover the CDR3 end, so that end is filled in from the germline J gene. The chain recombines TRBV7-2 with TRBJ2-1; TRBD2 matches 8 bases. Per the germline V gene, CDR1 is SGHTA and CDR2 is FQGNSA. This CDR3 has 15 residues. V was clipped by 3 bases and J by 6 bases; unmatched bases: 7. The CDR3 reads CASSLSGGQGNEQFF. CDR3 DNA (partial): TGTGCCAGCAGCTTGAGCGGGGGCCAGGGCAATGAG.

Notes on this clone: The read finishes 3 residues shy of the CDR3 end, and the germline J gene is used to complete it. The chain has TRBV7-9 and TRBJ2-1; 11 nucleotides agree with TRBD2. With V trimmed by 5 bases and J by 8 bases, 8 bases remained unmatched. The CDR3 covers 15 residues. Germline CDR1 SEHNR, CDR2 FQNEAQ (reference sequence). The CDR3 sequence is CASSPVAGGSDEQFF. CDR3 DNA, as far as it was read: TGTGCCAGCAGCCCCGTAGCGGGGGGGTCCGATGAG.

About this clone itself: The CDR3 is cut off 3 residues early in the read; its end comes from the germline J gene. The V gene is TRBV18, the J gene TRBJ2-5, with D possibly matching TRBD2 (5 bases). Trimming pared 0 bases from V and 7 bases from J, leaving 18 bases between. The CDR3 runs 16 residues. Germline CDR1 is KGHSH and CDR2 is LQKENI. This chain's CDR3 is CASSPPWGSGVGTQYF. The CDR3 bases that were read are TGTGCCAGCTCACCACCGTGGGGATCCGGGGTGGGGACC.

Note on this clone: Sequencing ends 3 residues short of the CDR3 end; the germline J gene provides the rest. The chain joins TRBV7-2 to TRBJ2-3; tentative D call: TRBD1 (5 bases). Trimming left V 5 bases short and J 2 bases short, with 11 bases between. CDR3 length: 14 amino acids. Germline-derived CDR1 and CDR2 are SGHTA and FQGNSA. Here the CDR3 reads CASSRYRYTDTQYF. CDR3 DNA, as far as it was read: TGTGCCAGCAGCCGCTACAGGTACACAGATACG.

Points on this clone: The read stops 3 residues short of the end of the CDR3; the missing end is completed from the germline J gene. The chain employs TRBV7-9 and TRBJ1-1, with 7 bases matching TRBD1. The germline CDR1 and CDR2 sequences are SEHNR and FQNEAQ (reference sequence). The J segment lost 5 bases and the V segment lost 6 bases, leaving 3 bases of the junction unmatched. The CDR3 extends over 12 amino acids. The CDR3 protein is CASRNRGTEAFF. Partial CDR3 DNA: TGTGCCAGCAGGAACAGGGGAACTGAA. The complete variable domain, with remaining parts taken from reference TRBV7-9 and TRBJ1-1, reads DTGVSQNPRHKITKRGQNVTFRCDPISEHNRLYWYRQTLGQGPEFLTYFQNEAQLEKSRLLSDRFSAERPKGSFSTLEIQRTEQGDSAMYLCASRNRGTEAFFGQGTRLTVV.

With respect to this clone: The DNA ends 3 residues before the CDR3 does, and the rest of the CDR3 is filled in from the germline J gene. J is TRBJ2-1 and V is TRBV10-3; weak D call: TRBD2 (6 bases). The ends were cut back, 2 bases at V and 7 bases at J, with 9 bases in the middle. The CDR3 runs 13 residues. Germline CDR1 and CDR2: ENHRY and SYGVKD. Incomplete CDR3 DNA: TGTGCCATCAGTGAGATAGCGGTTAATGAG. Protein sequence: CAISEIAVNE. Given in full, the CDR3 is CAISEIAVNEQFF.

Points on this clone: The CDR3 is cut off 3 residues early in the read; its end comes from the germline J gene. The V and J genes are TRBV20-1 and TRBJ1-1; D not certain. V lost 5 bases and J 0 bases, leaving 13 bases between the germline ends. There are 14 residues in the CDR3. Germline-derived CDR1 and CDR2 are DFQATT and SNEGSKA (reference sequence). CDR3: CSAPKPGMNTEAFF. Partial CDR3 DNA: TGCAGTGCTCCCAAACCAGGAATGAACACTGAA.

On this clone: The read ends 3 residues early relative to the CDR3; the germline J gene fills the gap. The gene calls are TRBV7-9 and TRBJ1-1, with no clear D. CDR1 and CDR2 from the germline V gene are SEHNR and FQNEAQ (reference sequence). V was trimmed by 7 bases and J by 6 bases, leaving 18 bases between them. CDR3 length equals 14 residues. CDR3 sequence: CASTTLGFQAEAFF. CDR3 DNA (partial): TGTGCCAGCACCACCCTAGGCTTCCAAGCTGAA.

As regards this clone: The read falls 3 residues short of the CDR3 end, and the missing part is taken from the germline J gene. The chain uses TRBV6-1 and TRBJ1-5; D gene ambiguous. V was shortened by 1 base and J by 0 bases, with 7 bases between the two germline ends. Germline V CDR1 and CDR2: MNHNS, SASEGT. The CDR3 spans 15 residues. The DNA read from the CDR3 is TGTGCCAGCAGTGAAGTAACGGGTAGCAATCAGCCC. As protein: CASSEVTGSNQP. The entire CDR3 reads CASSEVTGSNQPQHF.

Of note for this clone: Coverage ceases 3 residues before the CDR3 finishes, and the germline J gene fills in the end. The chain combines TRBV6-1 with TRBJ1-1; unclear D gene. Per the germline V gene, CDR1 is MNHNS and CDR2 is SASEGT. V lost 4 bases and J lost 0, with 9 bases in between. This CDR3 region has 14 residues. This chain's CDR3 is CASSGGRMNTEAFF. The DNA read from the CDR3 is TGTGCCAGCAGTGGAGGGCGCATGAACACTGAA.

Regarding this clone: The read terminates 3 residues ahead of where the CDR3 ends, so the germline J gene completes it. The genes are TRBV7-2 and TRBJ2-1; D may be TRBD2 (7 bases). Germline V CDR1 and CDR2: SGHTA, FQGNSA. V was trimmed by 3 bases and J by 0 bases, leaving 9 bases between them. This CDR3 spans 15 amino acids. The covered CDR3 bases are TGTGCCAGCAGCTTCGGGGGGCGCTCCTACAATGAG. It translates to CASSFGGRSYNE. The whole CDR3 sequence is CASSFGGRSYNEQFF.

Concerning this clone itself: The observed sequence ends 3 residues before the CDR3 terminus, with the missing tail filled in from the germline J gene. V gene TRBV5-4 combines with J gene TRBJ2-1; perhaps TRBD1 as D (5 bases). Germline CDR1 and CDR2: SGHNT and YYREEE (reference sequence). The V and J ends lost 0 bases and 0 bases respectively, with 10 bases between them. The length of the CDR3 is 16 residues. The CDR3 is CASSLGQRDSYNEQFF. The CDR3 DNA, read in part, is TGTGCCAGCAGCTTGGGACAGCGAGACTCCTACAATGAG.

With respect to this clone: The CDR3 extends 3 residues past the end of the read, so its final part is completed from the germline J gene. The chain combines TRBV5-1 with TRBJ1-3; D perhaps matches TRBD1 (6 bases). The CDR3 consists of 16 residues. Germline V gives CDR1 SGHRS, CDR2 YFSETQ. Trimming cost V 0 bases and J 0 bases, with 10 bases left between them. This chain's CDR3 is CASSLDGQYSGNTIYF. The sequenced part of the CDR3 DNA is TGCGCCAGCAGCTTGGATGGACAGTACTCTGGAAACACC.

Turning to this clone: From the germline J gene comes the end of the CDR3, since the read stops 3 residues before it. The V and J genes are TRBV6-2 or TRBV6-3 and TRBJ2-1; possibly TRBD1 or TRBD2 for D (5 bases each). CDR1 is MNHEY, CDR2 SVGEGT, per germline. The CDR3 contains 15 residues. V lost 5 bases and J lost 0, with 11 bases in between. The DNA read from the CDR3 is TGTGCCAGCAGTCGCAGGGAGTACTCCTACAATGAG. This translates into CASSRREYSYNE. The CDR3 in its entirety is CASSRREYSYNEQFF.

Of note for this clone: The read stops 3 residues short of the end of the CDR3; the missing end is completed from the germline J gene. The V gene is TRBV19, the J gene TRBJ2-2, with 7 bases matching TRBD1. This CDR3 region has 15 residues. The V gene's germline CDR1 is LNHDA and CDR2 SQIVND (reference sequence). The sequenced CDR3 bases are TGTGCCAGTAGTTTGCAAGGGGGCGCTTACGAAAAG. Its protein is CASSLQGGAYEK. The complete CDR3 protein is CASSLQGGAYEKLFF.

About this clone: The read falls 3 residues short of the CDR3 end, and the missing part is taken from the germline J gene. The chain uses TRBV7-3 and TRBJ1-1; D is unresolved. There are 13 residues in the CDR3. Trimming stripped 5 bases from V and 1 base from J, with 8 bases between. Germline lookup yields CDR1 SGHTA and CDR2 FQGTGA. The part of the CDR3 DNA that was read is TGTGCCAGCAGCCAACTGCCGAACACTGAA. Translation: CASSQLPNTE. Given in full, the CDR3 is CASSQLPNTEAFF.

Worth noting for this clone: Coverage ceases 3 residues before the CDR3 finishes, and the germline J gene fills in the end. J is TRBJ2-3 and V is TRBV5-1; possible D gene TRBD2, 6 bases. Trimming cost V 3 bases and J 2 bases, with 10 bases left between them. Germline V gene sequence: CDR1 SGHRS, CDR2 YFSETQ. The CDR3 spans 14 residues. The CDR3 loop is CASSWDSTTDTQYF. CDR3 DNA (partial): TGCGCCAGCAGCTGGGACTCCACCACAGATACG.

Note on this clone: Sequencing ends 3 residues short of the CDR3 end; the germline J gene provides the rest. This rearrangement joins TRBV5-6 to TRBJ1-5, with TRBD1 as a possible D gene (6 bases). V was pared by 4 bases and J by 3 bases, with 11 bases between. The CDR3 consists of 14 residues. Germline V gives CDR1 SGHDT, CDR2 YYEEEE. CDR3: CASSRTAYNQPQHF. The part of the CDR3 DNA that was read is TGTGCCAGCAGCCGGACAGCCTACAATCAGCCC.

Remarks on this clone: The read ends 3 residues before the CDR3 terminus; that terminus is restored from the germline J gene. The chain couples TRBV19 to TRBJ2-3; 8 bases fit TRBD1. The germline V gene encodes CDR1 LNHDA and CDR2 SQIVND (reference sequence). The CDR3 has 14 residues. CDR3 loop: CASRETGVNQPQYF. Partial CDR3 DNA: TGTGCCAGTAGAGAGACAGGGGTCAATCAGCCG.

A note on this clone: The CDR3 end falls 3 residues outside the read, so it is completed with the germline J gene. V gene TRBV7-6 combines with J gene TRBJ1-1; tentatively, D is TRBD1 (5 bases). Germline V lookup: CDR1 SGHVS, CDR2 FNYEAQ. The CDR3 is 13 residues long. V lost 5 bases and J lost 4, with 11 bases in between. The CDR3 protein is CASSQVGGTEAFF. The sequenced CDR3 bases are TGTGCCAGCAGCCAAGTGGGGGGCACTGAA. Full variable domain (missing parts from reference TRBV7-6 and TRBJ1-1): GAGVSQSPRYKVTKRGQDVALRCDPISGHVSLYWYRQALGQGPEFLTYFNYEAQQDKSGLPNDRFSAERPEGSISTLTIQRTEQRDSAMYRCASSQVGGTEAFFGQGTRLTVV.

Regarding this clone: Read sequence stops 3 residues before the CDR3 end, and the germline J gene provides the missing end. The V and J genes are TRBV30 and TRBJ2-1, with 7 bases aligning to TRBD1. V was clipped by 7 bases and J by 9 bases; unmatched bases: 15. This CDR3 has 14 residues. CDR1 and CDR2 (germline): GTSNPN, SVGIG (reference sequence). CDR3 bases read: TGTGCCTATACAAGAAGGACAGGTTCTGCTGAG. Protein: CAYTRRTGSAE. The CDR3 in its entirety is CAYTRRTGSAEQFF.

In regard to this clone: The read finishes 3 residues shy of the CDR3 end, and the germline J gene is used to complete it. The rearrangement joins TRBV18 to TRBJ1-2, with 9 nucleotides matching TRBD1. The CDR3 totals 17 residues. With V trimmed by 3 bases and J by 4 bases, 12 bases remained unmatched. The germline CDR1 and CDR2 sequences are KGHSH and LQKENI. The CDR3 here is CASSPSGGKTGGYGYTF. CDR3 DNA (partial): TGTGCCAGCTCACCCTCAGGGGGAAAGACAGGGGGCTATGGC.

To note about this clone: Coverage ceases 3 residues before the CDR3 finishes, and the germline J gene fills in the end. The chain carries TRBV7-2 and TRBJ2-7; TRBD2 matches at 8 bases. V lost 3 bases, J lost 0 bases, and 1 base stayed unmatched. CDR3 length equals 14 residues. Germline CDR1 SGHTA, CDR2 FQGNSA. The CDR3 spells CASSFSGSSYEQYF. CDR3 DNA, as far as it was read: TGTGCCAGCAGCTTCAGCGGGAGCTCCTACGAG.

As regards this clone: The CDR3 goes on 3 residues after the read ends, and that part is filled in from the germline J gene. The V gene is TRBV18, the J gene TRBJ2-7; D is perhaps TRBD1 (7 bases). The CDR3 runs to 15 residues. CDR1 is KGHSH and CDR2 is LQKENI in the germline V gene. Trimming removed 2 bases from V and 6 bases from J, with 17 bases in between. The CDR3 bases that were read are TGTGCCAGCTCACCAGGTACCAGGGGGGCGGGCGAG. Encoded protein: CASSPGTRGAGE. The whole CDR3 sequence reads CASSPGTRGAGEQYF.

Worth noting for this clone: The read falls 3 residues short of the CDR3 end, and the missing part is taken from the germline J gene. The genes are TRBV20-1 and TRBJ2-2; possible D gene TRBD1, 6 bases. The CDR3 extends over 16 amino acids. Germline lookup yields CDR1 DFQATT and CDR2 SNEGSKA (reference sequence). Trimming shortened V by 0 bases and J by 0 bases, and 11 bases separated the two germline ends. The sequenced part of the CDR3 DNA is TGCAGTGCTAGAGATTACAGGGATACGAACACCGGGGAG. Translating it yields CSARDYRDTNTGE. The entire CDR3 sequence reads CSARDYRDTNTGELFF.